This T cell receptor beta chain derives from a study of neurological immune-mediated disorders. This CDR3 is 11 amino acids long. CDR1 and CDR2 (germline): DFQATT, SNEGSKA (reference sequence). Trimming took off 5 bases at V and 7 bases at J, with 9 bases between the two ends. This clonotype was seen more than once but under ten times. The antigen is unknown. Findings and caveats of the study: HTLV-1-associated myelopathy had the most TCR clonal expansion, whereas multiple sclerosis had the least (lower than in healthy controls).

One entry per CDR3 protein, called by TCRdb with MiXCR from the 5' RACE reads. The sample records 75,000 to 90,000 distinct CDR3 sequences, about 9.4% being singletons. Sequencing was done on a sample of PBMCs. The gene calls are TRBV20-1 and TRBJ2-1; D gene ambiguous. This clonotype was obtained from a middle-aged man in good health. The CDR3 DNA reads TGCAGTGCTCTGATGGTGAATGAGCAGTTCTTC. Its protein product is CSALMVNEQFF.